This TCR beta chain was obtained from a study of T cells in Graves' hyperthyroidism and ophthalmopathy. Ophthalmopathy cases scored 3 or more on the Clinical Activity Score and 4 or more on NOSPECS grade, with duration below 3 months. RNA transcripts gave rise to amplified TCR beta CDR3 regions. Primed by the HTBI set, a first-round RT-PCR was run on the TCR CDR3. TCRdb re-derived calls from the multiplex PCR reads in MiXCR, one entry per CDR3 protein. The sample consists of 700,000 or so distinct CDR3 sequences, roughly 15% of them appearing once. V lost 6 bases to trimming and J lost 0 bases, with 10 bases between them. CDR3 length: 14 amino acids. Germline V gene sequence: CDR1 SEHNR, CDR2 FQNEAQ (reference sequence).

This clonotype originated in a woman between 45 and 60 years old with Graves' ophthalmopathy. The chain uses TRBV7-9 and TRBJ2-3; D possibly corresponds to TRBD2 (5 bases). The sequencing sample was made of blood. The CDR3 sequence is CASREVTSTDTQYF. The CDR3 DNA is TGTGCCAGCAGGGAGGTAACTAGCACAGATACGCAGTATTTT.